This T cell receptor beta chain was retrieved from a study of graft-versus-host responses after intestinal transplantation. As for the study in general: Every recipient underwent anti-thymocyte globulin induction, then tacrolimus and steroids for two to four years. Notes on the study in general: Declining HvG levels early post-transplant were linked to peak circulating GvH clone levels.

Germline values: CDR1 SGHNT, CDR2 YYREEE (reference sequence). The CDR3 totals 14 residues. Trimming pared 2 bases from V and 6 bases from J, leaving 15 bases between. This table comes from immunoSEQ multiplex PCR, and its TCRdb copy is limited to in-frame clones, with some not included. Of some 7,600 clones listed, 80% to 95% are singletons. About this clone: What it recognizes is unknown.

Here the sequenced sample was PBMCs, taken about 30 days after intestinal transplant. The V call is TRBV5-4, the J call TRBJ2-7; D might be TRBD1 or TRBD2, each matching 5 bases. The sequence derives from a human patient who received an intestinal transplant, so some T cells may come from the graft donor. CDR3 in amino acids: CASSFWTLGGEQYF. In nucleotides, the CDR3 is TGTGCCAGCAGCTTTTGGACCCTTGGGGGCGAGCAGTACTTC.